A single sample is the source of the 16 T cell receptor beta chains below, sequenced in a study of blood T cell repertoires in COVID-19 (dated by TCRdb to about 2020). The protocol used for the library was the immunoSEQ multiplex PCR assay. In its TCRdb copy, this immuneACCESS table keeps in-frame sequences only and misses some clones. Where compared with another copy, unresolved V genes explain less than half of these, and the others have no known cause. A total of 110,000 or so clones appear in this sample, about 85% of them only once. The ten largest clones represent roughly an eighth of the sample. Sequencing was carried out using peripheral blood. The receptors were sampled from a human donor in a cohort sampled during active COVID-19.

V and J are TRBV2 and TRBJ2-3, with 9 bases identical to TRBD2. The CDR3 runs 15 residues. The V gene end was trimmed by 3 bases and the J gene end by 4 bases; junction bases not matched to a gene: 5. CDR1 is SNHLY, CDR2 FYNNEI, per germline. The CDR3 spells CASSEGGGASDTQYF. The CDR3 nucleotides are TGTGCCAGCAGTGAGGGCGGGGGGGCGTCAGATACGCAGTATTTT.

V usage is TRBV28 and J usage is TRBJ2-7; D unclear. CDR3 size: 14 residues. V was cut by 3 bases and J by 2 bases, with 11 bases left in between. Looked up from germline, CDR1 is MDHEN and CDR2 is SYDVKM. In nucleotides, the CDR3 is TGTGCCAGCAGTTTCCAACGGGTCGCCTACGAGCAGTACTTC. Translating it yields CASSFQRVAYEQYF.

The chain combines TRBV30 with TRBJ1-2; possible D gene TRBD1, 6 bases. This CDR3 comprises 13 residues. The V end lost 2 bases, the J end lost 4 bases, and 11 bases lay between the germline ends. Looked up from germline, CDR1 is GTSNPN and CDR2 is SVGIG (reference sequence). In nucleotides, the CDR3 is TGTGCCTGGAGTCCGGGGGGCGGCTATGGCTACACCTTC. Residues: CAWSPGGGYGYTF.

The chain has TRBV3-1 (or the pseudogene TRBV3-2) and TRBJ1-1; D gene uncertain. Deletions cut 1 base from V and 6 bases from J, with 6 bases between. The length of the CDR3 is 12 residues. Germline-derived CDR1 and CDR2 are LGHDT and YNNKEL (reference sequence). The CDR3 here is CASSQGLPEAFF. The CDR3 DNA reads TGTGCCAGCAGCCAAGGGCTCCCTGAAGCTTTCTTT.

This chain connects TRBV7-7 to TRBJ2-1; 7 bases map to TRBD2. Germline V gene lookup returns CDR1 SSHAT and CDR2 FNYEAQ (reference sequence). V lost 1 base, J lost 9 bases, and 9 bases stayed unmatched. The CDR3 extends over 15 amino acids. CDR3 sequence (DNA): TGTGCCAGCAGCTTAGGACTAGCCTCTCACGCTGAGCAGTTCTTC. Its protein is CASSLGLASHAEQFF.

This clone has a count of ten or more. The chain employs TRBV18 and TRBJ1-2; D unclear. CDR1 is KGHSH and CDR2 is LQKENI in the germline V gene. This CDR3 comprises 16 residues. The V end was cut by 0 bases, the J end by 5 bases, with 16 bases between. The CDR3 DNA sequence: TGTGCCAGCTCACCACCGGTCGGCAGAGACACGTATGGCTACACCTTC. Protein product: CASSPPVGRDTYGYTF.

This chain links TRBV6-6 with TRBJ1-6; D may be TRBD1 (5 bases). Per the germline V gene, CDR1 is MNHNY and CDR2 is SVGAGI (reference sequence). With 2 bases removed from V and 7 bases from J, the gap between germline ends came to 12 bases. The CDR3 contains 15 residues. The CDR3: CASSYTPSGNSPLHF. In DNA, the CDR3 is TGTGCCAGCAGTTACACCCCGTCAGGGAATTCACCCCTCCACTTT.

The genes are TRBV11-2 and TRBJ2-3; 7 bases line up with TRBD1. Germline V CDR1 and CDR2: SGHAT, FQNNGV. V trimming: 3 bases; J trimming: 8 bases; junction bases outside the gene matches: 17. The CDR3 is 17 amino acids. For the CDR3, the DNA is TGTGCCAGCAGCTTCTCTCTGAGGGCAGGGGGTAAGGTTACGCAGTATTTT. Protein: CASSFSLRAGGKVTQYF.

The chain combines TRBV10-3 with TRBJ2-5, with TRBD2 matching 7 bases. This CDR3 has 16 amino acids. Germline V gene sequence: CDR1 ENHRY, CDR2 SYGVKD. V was pared by 0 bases and J by 1 base, with 5 bases of the junction left unmatched. The CDR3: CAISESRTGGQETQYF. CDR3 coding DNA: TGTGCCATCAGTGAGTCGAGGACGGGGGGCCAAGAGACCCAGTACTTC.

The CDR3 here is CASSVSGGRTGELFF. The CDR3 DNA reads TGTGCCAGTAGTGTGAGCGGGGGGAGGACCGGGGAGCTGTTTTTT. This chain connects TRBV19 to TRBJ2-2; the match to TRBD2 covers 9 bases. This CDR3 region has 15 residues. The ends lost 5 bases at V and 5 bases at J; junction bases unmatched: 6. Germline lookup yields CDR1 LNHDA and CDR2 SQIVND (reference sequence).

V usage is TRBV5-5 and J usage is TRBJ2-2; TRBD1 matches 10 bases. The CDR3 is made up of 16 amino acids. Germline CDR1 and CDR2: SGHKS and YYEKEE (reference sequence). V lost 3 bases to trimming and J lost 3 bases; unmatched junction nucleotides: 5. DNA of the CDR3: TGTGCCAGCAGCTCTCGGACAGGGGGTTACACCGGGGAGCTGTTTTTT. Translating it yields CASSSRTGGYTGELFF.

This clone was counted once. The chain employs TRBV28 and TRBJ2-1; perhaps TRBD2 as D (6 bases). The CDR3 covers 14 residues. The germline V and J ends were trimmed by 4 bases and 0 bases, with 7 bases remaining between them. Per germline, CDR1 MDHEN and CDR2 SYDVKM. The CDR3 region has the DNA TGTGCCAGCAGTTCCGGGAGCTCCTACAATGAGCAGTTCTTC. Translation gives CASSSGSSYNEQFF.

The chain has TRBV7-3 and TRBJ2-3, with D possibly TRBD1 on 5 matching bases. CDR3 length equals 15 residues. Trimming removed 2 bases at V and 3 bases at J, with 12 bases between. CDR1 SGHTA and CDR2 FQGTGA come from the germline V gene. The CDR3 DNA reads TGTGCCAGCAGCTTACAGGGAACGAGGACAGATACGCAGTATTTT. Protein sequence: CASSLQGTRTDTQYF.

This chain connects TRBV27 to TRBJ2-2; no firm D call. The ends were cut back, 6 bases at V and 6 bases at J, with 14 bases in the middle. CDR3 length: 14 residues. CDR1 and CDR2 (germline): MNHEY, SMNVEV (reference sequence). CDR3 loop: CASSRIEDPGELFF. As DNA, the CDR3 is TGTGCCAGCAGCCGAATTGAGGATCCCGGGGAGCTGTTTTTT.

This chain links TRBV5-1 with TRBJ2-7, with 12 bases aligning to TRBD1. The CDR3 runs 16 residues. J was trimmed by 4 bases and V by 0 bases; bases with no gene match: 5. Germline V lookup: CDR1 SGHRS, CDR2 YFSETQ. DNA of the CDR3: TGCGCCAGCAGCTTGGCCGGGGGACAGGGGGCTTACGAGCAGTACTTC. The encoded protein is CASSLAGGQGAYEQYF.

CDR3 protein: CASSQEVNGRSTEAFF. The CDR3 bases are TGCGCCAGCAGCCAAGAGGTCAACGGGAGGAGCACTGAAGCTTTCTTT. The chain uses TRBV4-3 and TRBJ1-1; D gene unclear. Germline loops: CDR1 LGHNA, CDR2 YSLEER. Trimming shortened V by 0 bases and J by 4 bases, and 15 bases separated the two germline ends. The CDR3 has 16 residues.